A single T cell receptor beta chain is shown here with its context. Its binding antigen is unknown. No base quality values were provided; no much bigger clone lies one nucleotide off. The data are from a study of CD8 T cells in Susac syndrome (dated by TCRdb to about 2019). Background on the whole study: Repertoire sequencing was used to test whether CD8+ T cell activation and differentiation in Susac syndrome was antigen driven.

RNA was extracted using the RNeasy kit, and roughly 0.5 to 1 ug of the RNA was reverse transcribed with random hexamers. The immunoSEQ multiplex PCR assay, covering 54 Vbeta and 13 Jbeta segments, was used to amplify TCR beta CDR3 regions. Bias from PCR amplification was corrected by using a synthetic template baseline for primer optimization and for computational correction. The authors' pipeline ran thus. Reads were assigned to V, D and J genes according to IMGT and analyzed in immunoSEQ Analyzer, with only productive sequences retained. Clonality was calculated as one minus the Shannon entropy normalized by log2 of the number of productive unique sequences. Public and private clones were assessed among the 100 most prevalent clones of each patient and control. Clones were defined as Susac-specific when absent from the healthy and MS cohorts, from roughly 1,000 published viral clones and from other ImmuneACCESS disease sequences. TCRdb redid the processing of the public reads, applying fastp at Q25 and MiXCR, and retained in-frame beta chains. All rows with the same CDR3 protein become a single entry with the most common DNA and genes. The V and J calls were not made by the authors but by TCRdb's processing. Here the sample has some 120,000 distinct CDR3 sequences; roughly 94% occur a single time. Of the sample, approximately 0.13% is held by the ten largest clones.

Peripheral blood CD8+ and CD4+ T cells from healthy donors, Susac syndrome patients and multiple sclerosis patients were profiled by high-throughput TCR beta sequencing. Multiple sclerosis controls were treatment-naive patients with stable or active relapsing-remitting disease fulfilling revised McDonald criteria. CD8+ TEMRA cells were enriched by FACS, while bulk CD8+ and CD4+ T cells were purified by magnetic negative isolation. Blood was drawn into EDTA tubes, processed within 24 hours, and PBMCs were isolated by density gradient centrifugation. PBMCs intended for TCR sequencing were cryopreserved in liquid nitrogen and were subsequently thawed in a 37 degrees C water bath. The sorted or isolated CD4+, CD8+ and CD8+ TEMRA cells had a purity of 90% or higher. The study at large found these results: The number of individuals in the TCR sequencing and HLA analysis was acknowledged as relatively small.

V and J are truncated by 2 bases and 8 bases respectively, leaving an intervening sequence of 14 bases. From a lookup of the germline V gene (reference sequence), CDR1 and CDR2 are LGHDT and YNNKEL. The cysteine opens and the phenylalanine closes a CDR3 of 14 amino acids. Left in the record is the CDR3 DNA by itself, 42 bases read in frame from the first base. The source material was CD4+ T cells from PBMCs. This receptor was identified in a human donor with multiple sclerosis. The chain uses TRBV3-1 and TRBJ2-3; the D gene assignment is ambiguous. The DNA reads as follows: TGTGCCAGCAGCCAAAGGGTAGGATATGGTACGCAGTATTTT. The resulting protein is CASSQRVGYGTQYF.